This T cell receptor beta chain came from a study of vaccination and CD4 T cells after COVID-19. Study-level information: Following dose two, a median approximately 74 days (range 14 to 241) passed before post-vaccine samples were taken.

The treatment was: roughly nine-day PBMC culture with coronavirus spike peptide pools or control peptides (ViraFEST assay). The study sequenced cultured CD4+ T cell DNA using the Oncomine TCR Beta short-read assay. TCRdb itself ran the PCR reads through MiXCR, one entry per CDR3 protein. Here the sample spans roughly 20,000 distinct CDR3 sequences, roughly 51% being singletons. The V gene end was trimmed by 2 bases and the J gene end by 5 bases; junction bases not matched to a gene: 2. The CDR3 runs 15 residues. Germline V gene lookup returns CDR1 MNHNS and CDR2 SASEGT. About this clonotype itself: Its antigen is not known.

Input material: CD4+ T cells from blood, cultured in vitro. The clonotype comes from a human donor who had recovered from COVID-19. The chain carries TRBV6-1 and TRBJ2-3, with 12 bases aligning to TRBD2. CDR3 region: CASSEWGLAGDTQYF. CDR3 DNA sequence: TGTGCCAGCAGTGAATGGGGACTAGCGGGAGATACGCAGTATTTT.